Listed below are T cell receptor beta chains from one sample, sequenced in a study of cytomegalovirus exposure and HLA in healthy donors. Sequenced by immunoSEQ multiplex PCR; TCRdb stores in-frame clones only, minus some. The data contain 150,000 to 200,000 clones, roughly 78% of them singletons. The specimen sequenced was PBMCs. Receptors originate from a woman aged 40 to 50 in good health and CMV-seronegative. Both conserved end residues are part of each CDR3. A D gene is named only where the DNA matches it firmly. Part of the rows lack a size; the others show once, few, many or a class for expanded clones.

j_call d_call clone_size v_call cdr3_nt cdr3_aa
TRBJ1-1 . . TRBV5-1 TGCGCCAGCAGCTTGGGGACTGGAAACACTGAAGCTTTCTTT CASSLGTGNTEAFF
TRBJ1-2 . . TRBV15 TGTGCCACCGCAAACAGGGATGGCTACACCTTC CATANRDGYTF
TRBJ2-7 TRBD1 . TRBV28 TGTGCCAGCGTCCGGGACAGGGGGCTCTTTCAGTACTTC CASVRDRGLFQYF
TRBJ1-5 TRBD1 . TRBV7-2 TGTGCCAGCAGCTTAGGGACAGGGGGCAATCAGCCCCAGCATTTT CASSLGTGGNQPQHF
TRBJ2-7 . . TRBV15 TGTGCCACCAGCCGGGAGCGACGGGACTACGAGCAGTACTTC CATSRERRDYEQYF
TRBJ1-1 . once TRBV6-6 TGTGCCAGCAATTCCCACGACAGGTACGGCACTGAAGCTTTCTTT CASNSHDRYGTEAFF
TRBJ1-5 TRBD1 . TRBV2 TGTGCCAGCACCAGCCAGGGGGTCTATCAGCCCCAGCATTTT CASTSQGVYQPQHF
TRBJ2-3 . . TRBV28 TGTGCCAGCAGTTCCAGGGATTTCCCCACAGATACGCAGTATTTT CASSSRDFPTDTQYF
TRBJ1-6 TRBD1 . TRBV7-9 TGTGCCAGCAGCTCCAGGGGGGAACAGAATTCACCCCTCCACTTT CASSSRGEQNSPLHF
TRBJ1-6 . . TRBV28 TGTGCCAGCAGTTTTGGTCTAACCAATTCACCCCTCCACTTT CASSFGLTNSPLHF
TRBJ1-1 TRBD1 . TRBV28 TGTGCCAGCAGTCAAGGGGGCGGCCGGCCGAACACTGAAGCTTTCTTT CASSQGGGRPNTEAFF
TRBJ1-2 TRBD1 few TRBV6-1 TGTGCCAGCAGTGAACAGACAGGGATCGGCTCGGGCTACACCTTC CASSEQTGIGSGYTF
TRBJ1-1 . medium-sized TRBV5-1 TGCGCCAGCAGCAACGGACAGCCGAACACTGAAGCTTTCTTT CASSNGQPNTEAFF
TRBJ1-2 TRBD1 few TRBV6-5 TGTGCCAGCAGTTCCAACAGGGGGCATAACTATGGCTACACCTTC CASSSNRGHNYGYTF
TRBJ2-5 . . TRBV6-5 TGTGCCAGCAGTTACCTCAGCGGGACCCAGTACTTC CASSYLSGTQYF
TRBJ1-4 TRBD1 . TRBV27 TGTGCCAGCAGTTTAAATTCGGGACAGGTCAGGCAAAAACTGTTTTTT CASSLNSGQVRQKLFF
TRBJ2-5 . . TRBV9 TGTGCCAGCAGCGTAGGAGGTATTGGAGAGACCCAGTACTTC CASSVGGIGETQYF
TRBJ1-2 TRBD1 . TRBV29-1 TGCAGCGGCGGACAGGGGCGCGATGGCTACACCTTC CSGGQGRDGYTF
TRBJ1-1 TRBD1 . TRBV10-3 TGTGCCATCAGTACAGGGGGCGCGAACACTGAAGCTTTCTTT CAISTGGANTEAFF
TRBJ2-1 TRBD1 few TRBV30 TGTGCCGGGAAGGTATCCCGAAGTGGACAGGGTACTGAGCAGTTCTTC CAGKVSRSGQGTEQFF
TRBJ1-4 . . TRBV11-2 TGTGCCAGCAGCTTAGATCTCCAGGGGCGGGAAAAACTGTTTTTT CASSLDLQGREKLFF
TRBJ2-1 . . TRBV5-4 TGTGCCAGCAGAACGGACAGCTACAATGAGCAGTTCTTC CASRTDSYNEQFF
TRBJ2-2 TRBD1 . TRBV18 TGTGCCAGCTCACCGCTAACACCGGGACAGGGGGCCGGGGAGCTGTTTTTT CASSPLTPGQGAGELFF
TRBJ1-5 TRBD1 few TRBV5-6 TGTGCCAGCAGCTTGGGGGACAGGGAAAGCCAGCCCCAGCATTTT CASSLGDRESQPQHF
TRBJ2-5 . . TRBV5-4 TGTGCCAGCAGCTTGTCGGGGTATGAGGCGACCCAGTACTTC CASSLSGYEATQYF
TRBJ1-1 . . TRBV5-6 TGTGCCAGCAGCTCGGGGACACAAGCCTTGAACACTGAAGCTTTCTTT CASSSGTQALNTEAFF